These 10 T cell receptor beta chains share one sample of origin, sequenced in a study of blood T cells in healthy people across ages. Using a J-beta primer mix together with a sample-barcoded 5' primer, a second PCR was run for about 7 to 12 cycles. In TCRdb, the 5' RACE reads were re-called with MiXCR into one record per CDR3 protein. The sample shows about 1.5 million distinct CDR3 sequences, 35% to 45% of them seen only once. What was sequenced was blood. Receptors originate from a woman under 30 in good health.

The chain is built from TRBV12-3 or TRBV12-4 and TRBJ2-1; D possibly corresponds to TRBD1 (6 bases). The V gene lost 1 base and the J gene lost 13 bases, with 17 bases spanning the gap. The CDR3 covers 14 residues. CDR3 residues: CASSLVARGETQFF. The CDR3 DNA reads TGTGCCAGCAGTTTAGTAGCCAGGGGAGAGACCCAGTTCTTC.

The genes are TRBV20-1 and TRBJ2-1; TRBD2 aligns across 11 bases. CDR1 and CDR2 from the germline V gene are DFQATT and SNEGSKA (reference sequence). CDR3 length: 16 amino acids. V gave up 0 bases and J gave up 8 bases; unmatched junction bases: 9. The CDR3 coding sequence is TGCAGTGCTAGAGATAGCGGGAGGGCCCTATTATATGAGCAGTTCTTC. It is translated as CSARDSGRALLYEQFF.

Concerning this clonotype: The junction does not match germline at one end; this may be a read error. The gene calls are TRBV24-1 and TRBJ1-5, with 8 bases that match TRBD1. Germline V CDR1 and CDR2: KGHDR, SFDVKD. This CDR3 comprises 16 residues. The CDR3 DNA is TGTGCCACCAGTGATTCCCGGCCAGGGGGCGGTCAGACCCAGCATTTT. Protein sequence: CATSDSRPGGGQTQHF.

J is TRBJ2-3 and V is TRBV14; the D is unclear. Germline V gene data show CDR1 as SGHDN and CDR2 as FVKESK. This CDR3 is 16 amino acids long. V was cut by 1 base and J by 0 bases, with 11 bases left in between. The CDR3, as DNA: TGTGCCAGCAGCCAAGTTGGTTACTCTAGCACAGATACGCAGTATTTT. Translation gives CASSQVGYSSTDTQYF.

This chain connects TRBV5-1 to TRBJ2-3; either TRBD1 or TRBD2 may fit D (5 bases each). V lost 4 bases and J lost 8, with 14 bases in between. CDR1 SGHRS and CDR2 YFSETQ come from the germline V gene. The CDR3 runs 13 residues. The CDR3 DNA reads TGCGCCAGCAGCGCCGACAGTACTAGTACGCAGTATTTT. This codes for CASSADSTSTQYF.

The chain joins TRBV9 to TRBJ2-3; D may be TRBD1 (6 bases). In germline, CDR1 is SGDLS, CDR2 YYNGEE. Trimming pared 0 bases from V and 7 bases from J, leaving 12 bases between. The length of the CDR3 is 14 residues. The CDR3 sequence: CASSVAQGWYTQYF. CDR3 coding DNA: TGTGCCAGCAGCGTAGCTCAGGGGTGGTATACGCAGTATTTT.

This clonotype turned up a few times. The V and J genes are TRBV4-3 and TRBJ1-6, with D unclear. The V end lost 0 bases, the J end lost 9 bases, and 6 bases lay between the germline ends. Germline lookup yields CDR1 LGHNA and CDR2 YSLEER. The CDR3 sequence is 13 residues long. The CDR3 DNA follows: TGCGCCAGCAGCCAAGAACTGAGTTCACCCCTCCACTTT. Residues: CASSQELSSPLHF.

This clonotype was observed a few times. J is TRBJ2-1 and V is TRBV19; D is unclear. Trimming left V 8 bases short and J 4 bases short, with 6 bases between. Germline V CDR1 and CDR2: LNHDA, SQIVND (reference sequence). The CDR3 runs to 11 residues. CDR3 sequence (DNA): TGTGCCAGTGGGATTTACAATGAGCAGTTCTTC. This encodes CASGIYNEQFF.

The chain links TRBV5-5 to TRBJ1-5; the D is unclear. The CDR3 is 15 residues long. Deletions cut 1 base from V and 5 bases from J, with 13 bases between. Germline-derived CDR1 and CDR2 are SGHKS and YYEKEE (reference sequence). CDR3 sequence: CASSLSHRLYQPQHF. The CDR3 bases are TGTGCCAGCAGCTTGTCCCACAGACTTTATCAGCCCCAGCATTTT.

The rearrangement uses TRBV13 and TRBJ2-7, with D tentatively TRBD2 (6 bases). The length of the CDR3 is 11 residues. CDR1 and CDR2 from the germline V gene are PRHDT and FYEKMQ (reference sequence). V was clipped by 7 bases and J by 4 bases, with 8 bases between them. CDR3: CASKSGYEQYF. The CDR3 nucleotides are TGTGCCAGCAAAAGCGGGTACGAGCAGTACTTC.